This is a list of T cell receptor beta chains from one sample in a study of blood T cell repertoires in COVID-19. Libraries were prepared by immunoSEQ multiplex PCR; TCRdb keeps only in-frame clonotypes and omits some of them. The sample lists roughly 180,000 clones, 70% to 90% occurring once. Source material: peripheral blood. These receptors all come from a woman under 40 with acute or convalescent COVID-19. Each CDR3 is given with its conserved first and last residue. A D gene is named only where the DNA matches it firmly. Clone size is shown for a subset of rows, as once, few, many or a class of expanded clone.

cdr3_aa cdr3_nt j_call d_call clone_size v_call
CTGRGNTEAFF TGCACCGGACGGGGAAACACTGAAGCTTTCTTT TRBJ1-1 NA NA TRBV20-1
CASSLAASGSYEQYF TGTGCCAGCAGCTTAGCCGCTAGCGGATCCTACGAGCAGTACTTC TRBJ2-7 TRBD2 NA TRBV7-2
CASSPDRSNTEAFF TGTGCCAGCAGCCCGGACAGGTCCAACACTGAAGCTTTCTTT TRBJ1-1 TRBD1 NA TRBV7-9
CASSFTGGTEAFF TGTGCCAGCAGCTTTACGGGGGGCACTGAAGCTTTCTTT TRBJ1-1 NA NA TRBV11-3
CASSQRLAGVGDTQYF TGCGCCAGCAGCCAGAGACTAGCGGGAGTGGGAGATACGCAGTATTTT TRBJ2-3 TRBD2 NA TRBV4-1
CATSRGGLRYNEQFF TGTGCCACCAGCAGAGGGGGGCTACGGTACAATGAGCAGTTCTTC TRBJ2-1 NA NA TRBV15
CASSSGSHEQFF TGTGCCAGCAGCTCAGGTTCCCATGAGCAGTTCTTC TRBJ2-1 NA NA TRBV7-8
CAWSVQGSYEQYF TGTGCCTGGAGTGTACAGGGCTCCTACGAGCAGTACTTC TRBJ2-7 NA few TRBV30
CASGPEGSNSPLHF TGTGCCAGCGGGCCGGAAGGCAGTAATTCACCCCTCCACTTT TRBJ1-6 NA NA TRBV6-5
CASSLGTGGFVDTQYF TGTGCCAGCAGCTTAGGGACAGGGGGGTTTGTAGATACGCAGTATTTT TRBJ2-3 TRBD1 NA TRBV7-9
CASQIEGYYGYTF TGTGCCAGTCAGATCGAGGGCTACTATGGCTACACCTTC TRBJ1-2 NA NA TRBV28
CASSAGLGYGYTF TGTGCCAGCAGTGCCGGGTTGGGTTATGGCTACACCTTC TRBJ1-2 NA NA TRBV5-6
CSVAGESYTF TGCAGCGTTGCGGGGGAGAGCTACACCTTC TRBJ1-2 NA NA TRBV29-1
CASSGGGGHTDTQYF TGTGCCAGCAGTGGGGGCGGAGGTCACACAGATACGCAGTATTTT TRBJ2-3 NA NA TRBV6-6
CASSLGAYEQYF TGCGCCAGCAGCTTGGGAGCCTACGAGCAGTACTTC TRBJ2-7 NA once TRBV5-1
CASSPSRTGGTDTQYF TGTGCCAGCAGCCCCTCCCGGACAGGGGGCACAGATACGCAGTATTTT TRBJ2-3 TRBD1 NA TRBV11-3
CASSELGYSNQPQHF TGTGCCAGCAGTGAACTGGGCTATAGCAATCAGCCCCAGCATTTT TRBJ1-5 NA NA TRBV6-1
CAIKGGGTAEKLFF TGTGCCATCAAAGGGGGCGGGACAGCGGAAAAACTGTTTTTT TRBJ1-4 TRBD1 NA TRBV10-3
CASSTRPGGGTEAFF TGCGCCAGCAGCACCCGTCCAGGGGGAGGTACTGAAGCTTTCTTT TRBJ1-1 TRBD1 few TRBV5-1
CALQGSSSYNEQFF TGTGCCTTACAGGGGTCGAGCTCCTACAATGAGCAGTTCTTC TRBJ2-1 TRBD1 NA TRBV30
CASSPTPSSEQYF TGTGCCAGCAGTCCTACCCCGAGTAGCGAGCAGTACTTC TRBJ2-7 NA NA TRBV27
CASSLASGITGELFF TGCGCCAGCAGCTTGGCCAGCGGGATCACCGGGGAGCTGTTTTTT TRBJ2-2 TRBD2 NA TRBV5-1
CASSQITSGGETQYF TGTGCCAGCAGCCAAATTACTAGCGGGGGGGAGACCCAGTACTTC TRBJ2-5 TRBD2 NA TRBV7-9
CASSQSDTQYF TGTGCCAGCAGCCAGTCAGATACGCAGTATTTT TRBJ2-3 NA NA TRBV11-2
CASRDSGTDTQYF TGTGCCAGCAGGGACAGCGGCACAGATACGCAGTATTTT TRBJ2-3 NA NA TRBV6-5
CASSSHERDEQYF TGTGCCAGCAGTTCCCACGAGAGGGACGAGCAGTACTTC TRBJ2-7 NA once TRBV28
CASSPQGVAGNTGELFF TGTGCCAGCAGCCCTCAAGGGGTAGCGGGGAACACCGGGGAGCTGTTTTTT TRBJ2-2 TRBD2 NA TRBV28
CASSWRENQPQHF TGTGCCAGCAGCTGGAGGGAAAATCAGCCCCAGCATTTT TRBJ1-5 NA few TRBV7-9
CASSLRSNTGELFF TGTGCCAGCAGCTTGAGATCGAACACCGGGGAGCTGTTTTTT TRBJ2-2 NA NA TRBV7-2
CASSLMTSGSSEQFF TGTGCCAGCAGTTTAATGACTAGCGGGAGTTCTGAGCAGTTCTTC TRBJ2-1 TRBD2 NA TRBV28
CASSGTGGATNEKLFF TGTGCCAGCAGTGGGACAGGGGGTGCAACTAATGAAAAACTGTTTTTT TRBJ1-4 TRBD1 NA TRBV6-2/TRBV6-3
CASRGPGGVDGYTF TGTGCCAGCAGAGGCCCCGGGGGGGTCGATGGCTACACCTTC TRBJ1-2 NA once TRBV28
CASSSLSNEQFF TGTGCCAGCAGTAGTCTCAGCAATGAGCAGTTCTTC TRBJ2-1 NA few TRBV6-6
CASSLLLDQINEQFF TGTGCCAGCAGCCTATTGCTAGACCAAATCAATGAGCAGTTCTTC TRBJ2-1 NA NA TRBV3-1/TRBV3-2
CASSLGSEQYF TGTGCCAGTAGTTTGGGGAGCGAGCAGTACTTC TRBJ2-7 NA NA TRBV19
CSVEYWPLDEQYF TGCAGCGTTGAATATTGGCCCCTCGACGAGCAGTACTTC TRBJ2-7 NA NA TRBV29-1
CASSLGTGDTGELFF TGTGCCAGTAGCCTAGGGACAGGAGACACCGGGGAGCTGTTTTTT TRBJ2-2 TRBD1 once TRBV19
CSVEVDQAYGYTF TGCAGCGTTGAAGTGGATCAGGCCTATGGCTACACCTTC TRBJ1-2 NA NA TRBV29-1
CASSQQGPYGYTF TGTGCCAGCAGCCAACAGGGCCCCTATGGCTACACCTTC TRBJ1-2 NA NA TRBV3-1/TRBV3-2
CASRLTGAVEKLFF TGTGCCAGCAGGTTAACAGGGGCGGTTGAAAAACTGTTTTTT TRBJ1-4 TRBD1 many TRBV6-5